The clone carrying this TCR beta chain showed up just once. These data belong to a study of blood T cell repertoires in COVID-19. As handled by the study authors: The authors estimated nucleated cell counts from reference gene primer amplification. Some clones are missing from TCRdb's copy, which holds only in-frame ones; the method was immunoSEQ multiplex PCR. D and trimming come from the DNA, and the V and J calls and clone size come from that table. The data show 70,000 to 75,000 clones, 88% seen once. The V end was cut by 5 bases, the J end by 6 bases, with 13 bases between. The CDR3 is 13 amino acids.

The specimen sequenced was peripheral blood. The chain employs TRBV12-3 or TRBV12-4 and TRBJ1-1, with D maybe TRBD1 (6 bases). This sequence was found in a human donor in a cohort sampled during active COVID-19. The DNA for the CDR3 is TGTGCCAGCAGTCTATCTACAGGGCCTGAAGCTTTCTTT. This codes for CASSLSTGPEAFF.